What follows are 5 T cell receptor beta chains derived from one specimen sequenced in a study of human T cells and chemical hapten exposure (dated by TCRdb to about 2021). What the time point label conveys for this sample: healthy volunteer bleed at 2 weeks. Unfractionated whole blood was collected in Tempus Blood RNA tubes, and total RNA was extracted from that blood. Library method: RACE. Sequencing took place on a NextSeq 500. TCRdb took the public reads, trimmed them with fastp at Q25, ran MiXCR for clone calling and kept in-frame beta chains. Rows are combined by CDR3 protein, so each entry shows the most common genes and DNA. The sample includes approximately 90,000 distinct CDR3 sequences, with roughly 8.5% observed a single time. The ten most abundant clones make up 2.5% to 3% of the sample. Sequencing was performed on whole blood. The receptors derive from a female donor in good health. Some clones in this sample may be carry-over from other donors' samples.

CDR3: CASSLASMVRGPTSTDTQYF. CDR3 in DNA: TGCGCCAGCAGCTTGGCCAGCATGGTCCGGGGCCCAACCAGCACAGATACGCAGTATTTT. The chain couples TRBV5-1 to TRBJ2-3; either TRBD1 or TRBD2 may fit D (5 bases each). This CDR3 has 20 amino acids. V dropped 0 bases and J dropped 0 bases, with 23 bases sitting between them. Germline V gene lookup returns CDR1 SGHRS and CDR2 YFSETQ.

The rearrangement joins TRBV27 to TRBJ2-3; TRBD1 aligns across 7 bases. The V segment lost 4 bases and the J segment 3 bases; nucleotides outside the gene matches: 4. The germline CDR1 and CDR2 sequences are MNHEY and SMNVEV (reference sequence). CDR3 length: 14 amino acids. CDR3 nucleotides: TGTGCCAGCAGTTCCGACAGGGATACAGATACGCAGTATTTT. It specifies CASSSDRDTDTQYF.

This clonotype was picked up many times. V usage is TRBV2 and J usage is TRBJ1-5, with D tentatively TRBD1 (6 bases). Trimming stripped 4 bases from V and 8 bases from J, with 15 bases between. The CDR3 runs to 14 residues. Germline V gives CDR1 SNHLY, CDR2 FYNNEI. The CDR3 loop reads CASSAYQGQEPQHF. As DNA, the CDR3 is TGTGCCAGCAGTGCCTATCAGGGGCAAGAGCCCCAGCATTTT.

In its sample, this clonotype was seen a few times. The chain is built from TRBV20-1 and TRBJ2-3; D gene unclear. V lost 2 bases and J 1 base, leaving 10 bases between the germline ends. This CDR3 spans 14 amino acids. CDR1 and CDR2 (germline): DFQATT, SNEGSKA (reference sequence). The CDR3 here is CSARSGVGTDTQYF. The CDR3 bases are TGCAGTGCTAGATCCGGAGTCGGCACAGATACGCAGTATTTT.

The chain employs TRBV15 and TRBJ2-7; D gene unclear. The CDR3 runs to 11 residues. The V gene lost 1 base and the J gene lost 4 bases, with 2 bases spanning the gap. Germline CDR1 LNHNV, CDR2 YYDKDF (reference sequence). The CDR3 protein is CATSRGYEQYF. The CDR3 region has the DNA TGTGCCACCAGCAGAGGGTACGAGCAGTACTTC. The complete variable domain, with remaining parts taken from reference TRBV15 and TRBJ2-7, reads DAMVIQNPRYQVTQFGKPVTLSCSQTLNHNVMYWYQQKSSQAPKLLFHYYDKDFNNEADTPDNFQSRRPNTSFCFLDIRSPGLGDTAMYLCATSRGYEQYFGPGTRLTVT.